These T cell receptor beta chains were read from a single sample in a study of metastatic and nonmetastatic thyroid tumors. TCRdb recomputed clones from the PCR reads via MiXCR. The sample includes 6,500 to 7,000 clones, just under 30% of them seen just once. Sequencing input: tumor tissue. These receptors were obtained from a female donor with papillary thyroid cancer or a benign thyroid nodule (not recorded which). Some clones in this sample may be carry-over from other donors' samples. The CDR3 runs from the conserved cysteine through the conserved F or W. D genes are given only for firm matches. For some rows the clone size is stated as once, few or many, or as a class when expanded; others skip it.

v_call,clone_size,d_call,j_call,cdr3_aa,cdr3_nt
TRBV7-3,.,TRBD1,TRBJ1-1,CASSLNARGAMARGEAFF,TGTGCCAGCAGCTTGAACGCCAGGGGGGCGATGGCGAGAGGTGAAGCTTTCTTT
TRBV7-4,.,.,TRBJ1-2,CASSLGRGDGYTF,TGTGCCAGCAGCTTAGGCAGGGGTGATGGCTACACCTTC
TRBV11-3,.,.,TRBJ1-3,CASSLLRESTIYF,TGTGCCAGCAGCTTACTTCGGGAAAGCACCATATATTTT
TRBV3-1,many,.,TRBJ1-5,CASSQEGGSNQPQHF,TGTGCCAGCAGCCAAGAGGGAGGCAGCAATCAGCCCCAGCATTTT
TRBV11-1,.,.,TRBJ1-2,CASSSQALGDGYTF,TGTGCCAGCAGCTCACAGGCCTTGGGGGATGGCTACACCTTC
TRBV12-3/TRBV12-4,medium-sized,.,TRBJ1-6,CASSLRPSSYNSPLHF,TGTGCCAGCAGTTTGCGACCGAGCTCCTATAATTCACCCCTCCACTTT
TRBV3-1,many,.,TRBJ1-6,CASSQDTGSPLHF,TGTGCCAGCAGCCAAGATACGGGTTCACCCCTCCACTTT
TRBV4-1,once,.,TRBJ2-1,CASSQDSGKQFF,TGCGCCAGCAGCCAAGATAGTGGGAAGCAGTTCTTC
TRBV28,few,.,TRBJ2-2,CASSFLSGELFF,TGTGCCAGCAGTTTTCTCAGCGGGGAGCTGTTTTTT
TRBV4-3,.,.,TRBJ2-2,CASSQSEGPGLNGELFF,TGCGCCAGCAGCCAATCAGAAGGGCCCGGATTGAACGGGGAGCTGTTTTTT
TRBV3-1,many,.,TRBJ1-1,CASTLGRNTEAFF,TGTGCCAGCACCCTTGGGAGGAACACTGAAGCTTTCTTT
TRBV2,.,TRBD1,TRBJ2-7,CASSKDRGVYEQYF,TGTGCCAGCAGTAAGGACAGGGGAGTCTACGAGCAGTACTTC
TRBV6-9,few,.,TRBJ1-1,CASSCVDFGPEAFF,TGTGCCAGCAGTTGTGTGGACTTTGGTCCTGAAGCTTTCTTT
TRBV6-2/TRBV6-3,few,.,TRBJ1-3,CASSYFTRGGNTIYF,TGTGCCAGCAGTTACTTCACCAGGGGTGGAAACACCATATATTTT
TRBV11-2,.,.,TRBJ2-7,CASSLGAYEQYF,TGTGCCAGCAGCCTAGGGGCGTACGAGCAGTACTTC
TRBV11-2,.,TRBD2,TRBJ2-7,CASSLVASGSVAYEQYF,TGTGCCAGCAGCTTAGTGGCTAGCGGGAGCGTTGCGTACGAGCAGTACTTC
TRBV5-1,medium-sized,.,TRBJ2-2,CASSQGGRGTGELFF,TGCGCCAGCAGCCAGGGAGGCCGGGGCACCGGGGAGCTGTTTTTT
TRBV4-2,many,.,TRBJ1-4,CASSRTSGVNEKLFF,TGTGCCAGCAGCCGAACGTCGGGGGTTAATGAAAAACTGTTTTTT
TRBV6-2/TRBV6-3,.,.,TRBJ1-5,CVSSYSGRNQPQHF,TGTGTCAGTAGTTATTCCGGACGGAATCAGCCCCAGCATTTT
TRBV7-2,.,TRBD1,TRBJ2-3,CAGDRGLQTDTQYF,TGTGCCGGCGACAGGGGTCTTCAGACAGATACGCAGTATTTT
TRBV15,medium-sized,.,TRBJ1-5,CATSRAPRQNQPQHF,TGTGCCACCAGCAGAGCCCCCAGACAGAATCAGCCCCAGCATTTT
TRBV6-1,.,TRBD2,TRBJ2-1,CASSRTLGGNNEQFF,TGTGCCAGCAGTCGAACTCTCGGGGGGAACAATGAGCAGTTCTTC
TRBV12-3/TRBV12-4,few,.,TRBJ1-6,CASARGSGPLHF,TGTGCCAGCGCCCGAGGTTCGGGGCCCCTCCACTTT
TRBV18,.,.,TRBJ1-6,CASSPGTDNSPLHF,TGTGCCAGCTCACCTGGGACGGACAATTCACCCCTCCACTTT
TRBV7-2,medium-sized,.,TRBJ1-2,CASSLRGYGYTF,TGTGCCAGCAGCTTGAGGGGTTATGGCTACACCTTC
TRBV10-3,.,.,TRBJ2-7,CAIRQDLYEQYF,TGTGCCATCAGACAGGACCTCTACGAGCAGTACTTC